This TCR beta chain originates from a study of CD8+ T cells in alopecia areata. Notes on the study in general: Researchers report lesional scalp, most notably alopecia totalis/universalis, outstripped normal scalp in clonality. Shared TCR sequences were less clear between patients than in mice, possibly partly from HLA diversity.

CD25+CD127- cells were sorted from CD4+ cells in roughly 5 patients. Obtained from alopecia areata patients were lesional scalp punch biopsies along with peripheral blood. In regard to this clone: The antigen is not known.

RNA was isolated and reverse transcribed to cDNA, the sequencing template. Measured with immunoSEQ multiplex PCR; TCRdb has only the in-frame clones, and not every one. This sample has 37,000 or so clones, with roughly half found just once. This clonotype originated in a human donor with alopecia areata. Source material: CD4+ Tregs sorted from blood.

The CDR3 loop reads CASSLAAQQTYEQYF. The CDR3, as DNA: TGTGCCAGCAGCTTAGCGGCACAGCAGACCTACGAGCAGTACTTC. The rearrangement joins TRBV11-2 to TRBJ2-7; D unresolved. The CDR3 loop spans 15 amino acids. Germline CDR1 is SGHAT and CDR2 is FQNNGV. Trimming stripped 1 base from V and 2 bases from J, with 12 bases between.